A single sample is the source of the 21 T cell receptor beta chains below, sequenced in a study of blood T cell repertoires in COVID-19. TCRdb keeps only in-frame clones here, not all; method: immunoSEQ multiplex PCR. This table has about 160,000 clones, about nine tenths appearing once. Sequencing was carried out using peripheral blood. The source is a man aged 25-40 years with COVID-19, enrolled during active disease.

V is TRBV6-1 and J is TRBJ1-2, with D unresolved. Germline CDR1 MNHNS, CDR2 SASEGT. CDR3 length: 14 residues. Trimming pared 2 bases from V and 11 bases from J, leaving 18 bases between. CDR3: CASSELATSSGYTF. For the CDR3, the DNA is TGTGCCAGCAGTGAACTGGCGACCTCCTCCGGGTACACCTTC.

The chain combines TRBV11-2 with TRBJ2-2; tentatively, D is TRBD1 (6 bases). The CDR3 contains 16 residues. The V gene lost 4 bases and the J gene lost 1 base, with 13 bases spanning the gap. CDR1 and CDR2 (germline): SGHAT, FQNNGV. DNA of the CDR3: TGTGCCAGCAGCTCCAGGGGACCGAAGAACACCGGGGAGCTGTTTTTT. Amino acid sequence: CASSSRGPKNTGELFF.

This chain joins TRBV27 and TRBJ1-2, with a tentative D call TRBD1 (5 bases). The V and J ends lost 3 bases and 4 bases respectively, with 12 bases between them. CDR1 MNHEY and CDR2 SMNVEV come from the germline V gene (reference sequence). The CDR3 runs 14 residues. The CDR3 reads CASSFGGEGYGYTF. CDR3 sequence (DNA): TGTGCCAGCAGTTTCGGGGGTGAGGGCTATGGCTACACCTTC.

About this clone: A single base separates this from a much larger clone, so it may be a read error. The V and J genes are TRBV5-1 and TRBJ2-7, with D unresolved. Deletions cut 0 bases from V and 0 bases from J, with 4 bases between. The CDR3 has 13 amino acids. Per the germline V gene, CDR1 is SGHRS and CDR2 is YFSETQ. The chain's CDR3 is CASSLDNSYEQYF. The CDR3 nucleotides are TGCGCCAGCAGCTTGGACAACTCCTACGAGCAGTACTTC.

The rearrangement uses TRBV5-1 and TRBJ2-5; 10 bases map to TRBD2. Looked up from germline, CDR1 is SGHRS and CDR2 is YFSETQ. This CDR3 spans 16 amino acids. Losses at the gene ends were 4 bases for V and 2 bases for J; bases not matched to a gene: 8. The CDR3 loop is CASSLQTSGLQETQYF. The CDR3 coding sequence is TGCGCCAGCAGCCTCCAGACTAGCGGGCTTCAAGAGACCCAGTACTTC.

V and J are TRBV11-2 and TRBJ1-2; TRBD1 is a possible D gene (5 bases). V was cut by 7 bases and J by 8 bases, with 20 bases left in between. CDR3 size: 14 residues. The V gene's germline CDR1 is SGHAT and CDR2 FQNNGV. The chain's CDR3 is CASIRSGQGGGYTF. As DNA, the CDR3 is TGTGCCAGCATCAGAAGTGGCCAGGGTGGCGGCTACACCTTC.

This chain connects TRBV5-1 to TRBJ1-2, with TRBD1 as a possible D gene (5 bases). V lost 7 bases, J lost 4 bases, and 17 bases lay in between. The CDR3 loop spans 14 amino acids. CDR1 is SGHRS and CDR2 is YFSETQ in the germline V gene. The CDR3 region has the DNA TGCGCCAGCGGGAGGGGCAGGGAAGGCTATGGCTACACCTTC. Translation gives CASGRGREGYGYTF.

The chain uses TRBV27 and TRBJ2-4, with 13 positions matching TRBD2. The CDR3 length is 17 residues. V dropped 6 bases and J dropped 1; count of bases not matched to a gene: 6. CDR1 MNHEY and CDR2 SMNVEV come from the germline V gene (reference sequence). CDR3 sequence (DNA): TGTGCCAGCAGAACTAGCGGGGGGGCTTCGGCCAAAAACATTCAGTACTTC. Protein: CASRTSGGASAKNIQYF.

This sequence joins TRBV7-2 and TRBJ2-2, with no clear D. Germline V gives CDR1 SGHTA, CDR2 FQGNSA. This CDR3 has 11 amino acids. Between the trimmed V and J ends, which lost 5 bases and 13 bases, there was a span of 11 bases. CDR3 coding DNA: TGTGCCAGCAGCCAGTTCCCTGGGCTGTTTTTT. Translated: CASSQFPGLFF.

This clone was seen only once. The genes are TRBV2 and TRBJ2-1; D remains ambiguous. V was cut by 4 bases and J by 0 bases, with 10 bases left in between. CDR3 size: 15 residues. Germline lookup yields CDR1 SNHLY and CDR2 FYNNEI. CDR3 protein: CASSGVLSSYNEQFF. CDR3 nucleotide sequence: TGTGCCAGCAGTGGAGTGTTAAGCTCCTACAATGAGCAGTTCTTC. The full variable domain, with the rest looked up from reference TRBV2 and TRBJ2-1, is EPEVTQTPSHQVTQMGQEVILRCVPISNHLYFYWYRQILGQKVEFLVSFYNNEISEKSEIFDDQFSVERPDGSNFTLKIRSTKLEDSAMYFCASSGVLSSYNEQFFGPGTRLTVL.

The genes are TRBV5-6 and TRBJ2-7; 8 bases are shared with TRBD2. The CDR3 runs 15 residues. The J segment lost 0 bases and the V segment lost 4 bases, leaving 6 bases of the junction unmatched. Germline CDR1 and CDR2: SGHDT and YYEEEE. The CDR3 sequence is CASSRGGTHSYEQYF. CDR3 bases: TGTGCCAGCAGCCGCGGGGGGACACACTCCTACGAGCAGTACTTC.

This rearrangement joins TRBV6-2 or TRBV6-3 to TRBJ2-7, with unresolved D. CDR1 is MNHEY, CDR2 SVGEGT, per germline. The CDR3 runs 12 residues. The V end was cut by 3 bases, the J end by 3 bases, with 6 bases between. The CDR3 region is CASSYSNYEQYF. The CDR3 coding sequence is TGTGCCAGCAGTTATTCCAACTACGAGCAGTACTTC.

The V gene is TRBV6-2 or TRBV6-3, the J gene TRBJ1-1, with a possible D match to TRBD1 (5 bases). Deletions cut 1 base from V and 4 bases from J, with 10 bases between. Germline CDR1 reads MNHEY; CDR2 reads SVGEGT. The length of the CDR3 is 14 residues. The CDR3 sequence: CASSYYSGGTEAFF. For the CDR3, the DNA is TGTGCCAGCAGTTACTATTCGGGGGGCACTGAAGCTTTCTTT.

A remark on this clone: At one end the junction does not follow the germline gene, possibly because of a read error. The chain employs TRBV19 and TRBJ2-7; tentative D call: TRBD1 (7 bases). Germline V gene data show CDR1 as LNHDA and CDR2 as SQIVND (reference sequence). The CDR3 sequence is 18 residues long. The CDR3 DNA reads as TGTGCCAGTAGCATAGTCGGGGGTCAGGGGGGACCTTACGGCGAGCAGTACTTC. As protein: CASSIVGGQGGPYGEQYF.

The V gene is TRBV27, the J gene TRBJ2-5; D perhaps matches TRBD1 (7 bases). This CDR3 is 15 amino acids long. The germline CDR1 and CDR2 sequences are MNHEY and SMNVEV (reference sequence). V was pared by 1 base and J by 6 bases, with 15 bases between. The CDR3 region is CASSLLAGGFQTQYF. The CDR3 DNA reads TGTGCCAGCAGTTTATTGGCAGGGGGGTTTCAGACCCAGTACTTC.

This clone has more than one count but fewer than ten. The V call is TRBV19, the J call TRBJ1-6, with D hard to call. The germline V gene encodes CDR1 LNHDA and CDR2 SQIVND (reference sequence). The germline V and J ends were trimmed by 0 bases and 10 bases, with 10 bases remaining between them. The CDR3 covers 14 residues. CDR3 protein: CASSIEATWSPLHF. The CDR3 DNA sequence: TGTGCCAGTAGTATAGAGGCAACGTGGTCACCCCTCCACTTT.

This chain uses TRBV9 with TRBJ1-2, with 8 positions matching TRBD1. The V gene end was trimmed by 3 bases and the J gene end by 6 bases; junction bases not matched to a gene: 4. Germline V gene sequence: CDR1 SGDLS, CDR2 YYNGEE. This CDR3 spans 13 amino acids. CDR3 sequence reads: CASSGQGSDGYTF. The CDR3, as DNA: TGTGCCAGCAGCGGACAGGGGTCCGATGGCTACACCTTC.

The chain employs TRBV6-2 or TRBV6-3 and TRBJ2-7; D is ambiguous. Germline V gives CDR1 MNHEY, CDR2 SVGEGT. This CDR3 spans 14 amino acids. Trimming left V 5 bases short and J 0 bases short, with 11 bases between. The CDR3 coding sequence is TGTGCCAGCAGTGTGGTGCCGAGCTCCTACGAGCAGTACTTC. Protein sequence: CASSVVPSSYEQYF.

J is TRBJ1-2 and V is TRBV29-1, with TRBD1 identical over 7 bases. Germline CDR1 and CDR2: SQVTM and ANQGSEA. This CDR3 has 13 amino acids. With V trimmed by 2 bases and J by 5 bases, 5 bases remained unmatched. The CDR3 nucleotides are TGCAGCGTTGAACGGGACAGCCGATATGGCTACACCTTC. Its protein is CSVERDSRYGYTF.

In this sample, this clone is medium-sized. The genes are TRBV27 and TRBJ1-1; 9 nucleotides match TRBD1. The CDR3 is 15 amino acids. V shed 5 bases and J 7 bases; nucleotides not matched to a gene: 11. Germline assignment: CDR1 MNHEY and CDR2 SMNVEV (reference sequence). CDR3 nucleotide sequence: TGTGCCAGCAGTCTCGAATCGGACAGGGGAGTTGAAGCTTTCTTT. Translating gives CASSLESDRGVEAFF.

The V and J genes are TRBV5-1 and TRBJ2-3; 12 nucleotides align to TRBD2. Germline lookup yields CDR1 SGHRS and CDR2 YFSETQ. V dropped 0 bases and J dropped 4; count of bases not matched to a gene: 3. The CDR3 length is 16 residues. CDR3 amino acids: CASSLGLAGGADTQYF. DNA for the CDR3: TGCGCCAGCAGCTTGGGTCTAGCGGGAGGGGCAGATACGCAGTATTTT.